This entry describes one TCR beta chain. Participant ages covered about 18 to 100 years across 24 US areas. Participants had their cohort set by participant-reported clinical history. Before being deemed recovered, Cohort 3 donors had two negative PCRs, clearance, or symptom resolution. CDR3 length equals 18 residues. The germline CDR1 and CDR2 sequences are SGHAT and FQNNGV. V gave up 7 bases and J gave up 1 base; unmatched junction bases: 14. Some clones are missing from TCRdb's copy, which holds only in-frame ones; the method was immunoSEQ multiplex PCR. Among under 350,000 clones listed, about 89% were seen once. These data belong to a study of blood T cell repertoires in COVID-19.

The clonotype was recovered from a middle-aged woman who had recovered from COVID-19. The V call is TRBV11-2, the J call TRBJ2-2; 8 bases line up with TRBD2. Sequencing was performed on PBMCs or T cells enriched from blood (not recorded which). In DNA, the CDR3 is TGTGCCAGCACCGGGTGGACTAGCAGACTTATGAACACCGGGGAGCTGTTTTTT. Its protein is CASTGWTSRLMNTGELFF.